The entry below gives a single T cell receptor (beta chain) sequence along with its context. The time point was: baseline, week 1 (first vaccination visit). This sample's treatment: pre-vaccination baseline after standard-of-care therapy. Newly diagnosed WHO grade 3 or 4 IDH1-mutant, ATRX-lost astrocytomas were identified in the donors. The data derive from a study of a mutant IDH1 vaccine in newly diagnosed glioma. Study background: Treated patients comprised 62.5% males and 37.5% females, mean age approximately 42 years. Pretreatment consisted of radiotherapy, temozolomide, or both, with most receiving both.

V lost 7 bases, J lost 0 bases, and 7 bases lay in between. The CDR3 contains 14 residues. Looked up from germline, CDR1 is MNHEY and CDR2 is SVGAGI. This table comes from immunoSEQ multiplex PCR, and its TCRdb copy is limited to in-frame clones, with some not included. The table lists some 60,000 clones, 75% to 95% of them singletons. The chain recombines TRBV6-5 with TRBJ1-6, with D uncertain. The TCR originated in a man aged 45-65 years with glioma. The input for sequencing was PBMCs, taken from a glioma patient treated with radiotherapy, temozolomide or both. CDR3 protein: CASTYSSYNSPLHF. The CDR3 DNA reads TGTGCCAGCACCTACAGCTCCTATAATTCACCCCTCCACTTT.